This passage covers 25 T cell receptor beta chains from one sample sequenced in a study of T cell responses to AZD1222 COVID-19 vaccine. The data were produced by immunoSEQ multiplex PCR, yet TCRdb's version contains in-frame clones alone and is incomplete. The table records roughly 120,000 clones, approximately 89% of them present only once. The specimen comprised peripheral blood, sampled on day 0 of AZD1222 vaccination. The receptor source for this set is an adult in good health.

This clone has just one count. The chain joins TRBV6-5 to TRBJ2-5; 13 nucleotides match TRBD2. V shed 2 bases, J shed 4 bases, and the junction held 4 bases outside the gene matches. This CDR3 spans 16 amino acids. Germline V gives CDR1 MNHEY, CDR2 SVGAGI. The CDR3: CASSYARLAGGETQYF. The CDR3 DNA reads TGTGCCAGCAGTTACGCCAGACTAGCGGGGGGAGAGACCCAGTACTTC.

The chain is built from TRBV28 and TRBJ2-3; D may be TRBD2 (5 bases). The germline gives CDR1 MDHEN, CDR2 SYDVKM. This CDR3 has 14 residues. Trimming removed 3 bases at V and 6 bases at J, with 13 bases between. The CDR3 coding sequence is TGTGCCAGCAGTTTGGTGCGGGCGGCGGATACGCAGTATTTT. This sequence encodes CASSLVRAADTQYF. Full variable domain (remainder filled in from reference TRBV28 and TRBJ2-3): DVKVTQSSRYLVKRTGEKVFLECVQDMDHENMFWYRQDPGLGLRLIYFSYDVKMKEKGDIPEGYSVSREKKERFSLILESASTNQTSMYLCASSLVRAADTQYFGPGTRLTVL.

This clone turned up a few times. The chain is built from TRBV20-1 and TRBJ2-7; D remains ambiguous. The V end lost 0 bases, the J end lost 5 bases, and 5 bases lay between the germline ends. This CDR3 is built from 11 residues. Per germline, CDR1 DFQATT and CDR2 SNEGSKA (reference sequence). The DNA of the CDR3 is TGCAGTGCTAGAGAACGGGACGAGCAGTACTTC. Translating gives CSARERDEQYF.

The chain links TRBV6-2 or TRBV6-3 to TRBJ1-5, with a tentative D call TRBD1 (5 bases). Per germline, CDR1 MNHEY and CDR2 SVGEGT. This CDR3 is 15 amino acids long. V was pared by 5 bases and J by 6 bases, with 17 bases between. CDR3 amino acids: CASSTDLLQGQPQHF. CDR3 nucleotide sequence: TGTGCCAGCAGTACGGATCTATTGCAGGGTCAGCCCCAGCATTTT.

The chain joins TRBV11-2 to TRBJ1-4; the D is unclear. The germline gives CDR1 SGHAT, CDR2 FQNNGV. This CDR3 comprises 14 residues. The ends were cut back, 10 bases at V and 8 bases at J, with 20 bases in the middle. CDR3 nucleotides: TGTGCCACCCACCGAGGAGGGATTGGGGAAAAACTGTTTTTT. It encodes CATHRGGIGEKLFF.

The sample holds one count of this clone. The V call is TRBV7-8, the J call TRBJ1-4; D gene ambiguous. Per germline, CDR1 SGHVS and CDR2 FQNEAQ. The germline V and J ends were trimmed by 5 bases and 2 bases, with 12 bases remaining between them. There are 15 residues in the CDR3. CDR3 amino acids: CASSARLATNEKLFF. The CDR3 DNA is TGTGCCAGCAGCGCCCGACTGGCGACTAATGAAAAACTGTTTTTT.

Here the CDR3 DNA reads TGTGCCAGTGAGAGACAGGGGGCCAGGTATCAGCCCCAGCATTTT. Encoded protein: CASERQGARYQPQHF. The J gene is TRBJ1-5, the V gene TRBV19; TRBD1 matches at 10 bases. Germline V gene sequence: CDR1 LNHDA, CDR2 SQIVND (reference sequence). The CDR3 has 15 residues. The V segment lost 8 bases and the J segment 5 bases; nucleotides outside the gene matches: 9. The full variable domain, with the rest looked up from reference TRBV19 and TRBJ1-5, is DGGITQSPKYLFRKEGQNVTLSCEQNLNHDAMYWYRQDPGQGLRLIYYSQIVNDFQKGDIAEGYSVSREKKESFPLTVTSAQKNPTAFYLCASERQGARYQPQHFGDGTRLSIL.

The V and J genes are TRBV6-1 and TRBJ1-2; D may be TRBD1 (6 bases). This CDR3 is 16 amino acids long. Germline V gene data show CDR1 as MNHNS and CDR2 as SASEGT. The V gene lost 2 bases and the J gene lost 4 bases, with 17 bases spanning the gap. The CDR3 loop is CASSEFPGAPSYGYTF. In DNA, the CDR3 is TGTGCCAGCAGTGAATTCCCAGGGGCCCCCTCCTATGGCTACACCTTC.

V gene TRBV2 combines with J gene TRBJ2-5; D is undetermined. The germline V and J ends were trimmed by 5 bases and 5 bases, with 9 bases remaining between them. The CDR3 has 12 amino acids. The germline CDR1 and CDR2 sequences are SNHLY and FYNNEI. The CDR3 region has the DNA TGTGCCAGCAGTTCAACCGGGGAGACCCAGTACTTC. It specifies CASSSTGETQYF.

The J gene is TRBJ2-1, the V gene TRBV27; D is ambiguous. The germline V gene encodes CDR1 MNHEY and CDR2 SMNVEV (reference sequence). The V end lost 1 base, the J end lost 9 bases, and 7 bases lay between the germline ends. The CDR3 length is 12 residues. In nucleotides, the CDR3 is TGTGCCAGCAGTTTATGGGGTGCTGAGCAGTTCTTC. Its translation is CASSLWGAEQFF.

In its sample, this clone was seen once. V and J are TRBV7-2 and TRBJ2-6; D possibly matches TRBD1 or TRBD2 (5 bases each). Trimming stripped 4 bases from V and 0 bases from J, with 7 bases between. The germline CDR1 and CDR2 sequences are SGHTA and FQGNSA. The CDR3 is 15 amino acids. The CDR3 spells CASSSGLSGANVLTF. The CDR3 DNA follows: TGTGCCAGCAGCTCGGGGCTCTCTGGGGCCAACGTCCTGACTTTC.

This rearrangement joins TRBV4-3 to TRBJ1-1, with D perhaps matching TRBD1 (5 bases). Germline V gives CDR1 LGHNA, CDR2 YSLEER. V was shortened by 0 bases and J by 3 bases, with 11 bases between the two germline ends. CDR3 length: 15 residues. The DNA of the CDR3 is TGCGCCAGCAGCCAAGATTTGCGGGGCGACACTGAAGCTTTCTTT. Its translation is CASSQDLRGDTEAFF.

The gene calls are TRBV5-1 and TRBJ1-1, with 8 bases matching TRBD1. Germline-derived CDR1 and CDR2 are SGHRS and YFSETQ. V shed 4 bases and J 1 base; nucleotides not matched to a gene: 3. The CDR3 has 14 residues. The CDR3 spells CASSVTGANTEAFF. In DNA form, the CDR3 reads TGCGCCAGCAGCGTGACAGGGGCGAACACTGAAGCTTTCTTT. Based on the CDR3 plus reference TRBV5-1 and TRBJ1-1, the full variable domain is KAGVTQTPRYLIKTRGQQVTLSCSPISGHRSVSWYQQTPGQGLQFLFEYFSETQRNKGNFPGRFSGRQFSNSRSEMNVSTLELGDSALYLCASSVTGANTEAFFGQGTRLTVV.

In DNA form, the CDR3 reads TGTGCCATCAGTGACCCACAGGGGACCACTGAAGCTTTCTTT. Its translation: CAISDPQGTTEAFF. The gene calls are TRBV10-3 and TRBJ1-1, with 7 nucleotides matching TRBD1. The V segment lost 3 bases and the J segment 4 bases; nucleotides outside the gene matches: 5. Looked up from germline, CDR1 is ENHRY and CDR2 is SYGVKD. This CDR3 has 14 amino acids.

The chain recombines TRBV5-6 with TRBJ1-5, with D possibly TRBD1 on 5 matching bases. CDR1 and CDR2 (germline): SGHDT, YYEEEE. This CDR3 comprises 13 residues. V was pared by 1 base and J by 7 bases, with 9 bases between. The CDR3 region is CASSLWGDQPQHF. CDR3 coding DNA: TGTGCCAGCAGCTTGTGGGGGGACCAGCCCCAGCATTTT.

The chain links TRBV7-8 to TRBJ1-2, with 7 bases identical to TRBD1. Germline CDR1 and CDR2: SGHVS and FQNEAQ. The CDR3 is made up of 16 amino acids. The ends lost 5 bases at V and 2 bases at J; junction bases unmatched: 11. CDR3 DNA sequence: TGTGCCAGCAGCCGACAGGGTGAGGTTGCGAACTATGGCTACACCTTC. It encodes CASSRQGEVANYGYTF.

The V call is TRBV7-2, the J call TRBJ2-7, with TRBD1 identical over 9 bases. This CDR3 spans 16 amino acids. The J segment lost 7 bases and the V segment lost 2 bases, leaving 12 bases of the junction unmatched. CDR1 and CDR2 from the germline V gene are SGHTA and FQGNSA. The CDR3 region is CASSLPGQGTAGEQYF. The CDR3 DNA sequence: TGTGCCAGCAGCTTACCCGGACAGGGGACGGCTGGGGAGCAGTACTTC.

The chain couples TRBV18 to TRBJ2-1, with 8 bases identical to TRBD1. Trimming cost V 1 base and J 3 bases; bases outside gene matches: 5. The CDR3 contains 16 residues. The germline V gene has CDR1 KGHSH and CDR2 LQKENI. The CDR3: CASSPLGGTGYNEQFF. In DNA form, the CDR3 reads TGTGCCAGCTCACCACTTGGCGGGACAGGCTACAATGAGCAGTTCTTC.

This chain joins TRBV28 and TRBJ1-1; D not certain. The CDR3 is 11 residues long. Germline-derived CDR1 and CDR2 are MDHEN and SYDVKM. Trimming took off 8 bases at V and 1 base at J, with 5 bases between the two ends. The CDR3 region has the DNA TGTGCCAGCGCGGGGAACACTGAAGCTTTCTTT. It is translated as CASAGNTEAFF.

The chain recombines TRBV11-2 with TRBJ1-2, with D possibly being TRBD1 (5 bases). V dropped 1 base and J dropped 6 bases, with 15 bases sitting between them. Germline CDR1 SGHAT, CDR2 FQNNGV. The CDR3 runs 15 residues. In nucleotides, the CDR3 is TGTGCCAGCAGCTTAGTACGGGGGAGGAAGGATGGCTACACCTTC. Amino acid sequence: CASSLVRGRKDGYTF.

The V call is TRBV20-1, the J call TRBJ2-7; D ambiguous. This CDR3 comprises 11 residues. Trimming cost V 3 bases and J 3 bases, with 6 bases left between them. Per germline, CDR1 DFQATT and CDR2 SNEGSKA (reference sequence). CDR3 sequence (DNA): TGCAGTGCTAGCCTCCTCTACGAGCAGTACTTC. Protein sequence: CSASLLYEQYF.

CDR3 sequence reads: CASSSTSVYEQYF. Here the CDR3 DNA reads TGTGCCAGCAGCTCGACTAGCGTTTACGAGCAGTACTTC. The chain has TRBV11-2 and TRBJ2-7, with 8 bases matching TRBD2. Germline CDR1 and CDR2: SGHAT and FQNNGV. Trimming at V came to 4 bases and at J to 4 bases, leaving 3 bases not matched to a gene. This CDR3 is 13 amino acids long.

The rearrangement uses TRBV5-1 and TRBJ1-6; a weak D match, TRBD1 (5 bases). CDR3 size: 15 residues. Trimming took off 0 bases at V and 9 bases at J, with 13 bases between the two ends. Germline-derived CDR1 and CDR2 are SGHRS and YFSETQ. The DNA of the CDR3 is TGCGCCAGCAGCTTGGGAGGGCCCCAGGGTTCACCCCTCCACTTT. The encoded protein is CASSLGGPQGSPLHF.

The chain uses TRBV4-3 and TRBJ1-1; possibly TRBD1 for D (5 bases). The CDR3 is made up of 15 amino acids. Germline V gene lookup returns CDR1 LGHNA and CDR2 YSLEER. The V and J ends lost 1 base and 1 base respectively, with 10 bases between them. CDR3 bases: TGCGCCAGCAGCCAAGTGGGGCAGGGGAACACTGAAGCTTTCTTT. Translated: CASSQVGQGNTEAFF.

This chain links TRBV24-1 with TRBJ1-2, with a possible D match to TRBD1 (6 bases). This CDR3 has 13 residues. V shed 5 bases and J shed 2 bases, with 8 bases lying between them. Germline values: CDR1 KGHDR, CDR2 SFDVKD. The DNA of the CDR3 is TGTGCCACCAGTGTGGGGACAAACTATGGCTACACCTTC. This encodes CATSVGTNYGYTF.